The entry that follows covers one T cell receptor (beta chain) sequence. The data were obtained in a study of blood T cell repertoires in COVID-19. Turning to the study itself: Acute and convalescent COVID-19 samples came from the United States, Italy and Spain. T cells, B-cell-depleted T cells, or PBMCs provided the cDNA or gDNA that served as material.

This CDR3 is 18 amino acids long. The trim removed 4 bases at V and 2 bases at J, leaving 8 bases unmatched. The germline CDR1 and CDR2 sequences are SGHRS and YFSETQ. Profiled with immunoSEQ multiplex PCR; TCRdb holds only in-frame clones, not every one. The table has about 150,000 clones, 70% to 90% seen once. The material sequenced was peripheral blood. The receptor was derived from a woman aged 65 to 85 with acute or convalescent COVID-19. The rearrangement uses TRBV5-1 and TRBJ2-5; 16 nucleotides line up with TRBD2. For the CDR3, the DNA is TGCGCCAGCAGCACGGGACTAGCGGGAGGGCCCCTGCAAGAGACCCAGTACTTC. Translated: CASSTGLAGGPLQETQYF.